The 16 T cell receptor beta chains listed next were all sequenced from one sample in a study of cytomegalovirus exposure and HLA in healthy donors. The PCR ran on 60 Vbeta and 13 Jbeta primers. Sequencing used immunoSEQ multiplex PCR; TCRdb keeps in-frame clones, though not all of them. Of some 190,000 clones listed, 75% to 90% were seen once; the top ten hold 1.3% to 1.5%. Input material: PBMCs. The receptors here all came from a girl aged 5 to 17 in good health and CMV-seropositive.

The chain combines TRBV6-1 with TRBJ1-1; 7 positions agree with TRBD1. The CDR3 runs 15 residues. Germline V lookup: CDR1 MNHNS, CDR2 SASEGT. Losses at the gene ends were 1 base for V and 4 bases for J; bases not matched to a gene: 6. The CDR3 sequence: CASSEGGAGGTEAFF. Here the CDR3 DNA reads TGTGCCAGCAGTGAAGGGGGCGCAGGGGGCACTGAAGCTTTCTTT.

The chain joins TRBV10-1 to TRBJ2-3, with 10 bases identical to TRBD2. This CDR3 region has 15 residues. Losses at the gene ends were 6 bases for V and 9 bases for J; bases not matched to a gene: 12. CDR1 is WNHNN, CDR2 SYGVQD, per germline (reference sequence). CDR3 DNA: TGCGCCAGCAGACCCGAGCGGGAGGGGCCAGGGACGCAGTATTTT. Residues: CASRPEREGPGTQYF.

The chain couples TRBV7-9 to TRBJ1-2; the D is unclear. The CDR3 runs 16 residues. The V gene lost 4 bases and the J gene lost 1 base, with 16 bases spanning the gap. Germline V gene lookup returns CDR1 SEHNR and CDR2 FQNEAQ (reference sequence). The DNA of the CDR3 is TGTGCCAGCAGCTCCCCGGAGGAGGGCTTTAACTATGGCTACACCTTC. Amino acids: CASSSPEEGFNYGYTF.

This rearrangement joins TRBV25-1 to TRBJ1-2; weak D call: TRBD1 (5 bases). CDR1 and CDR2 (germline): MGHDK, SYGVNS. Trimming removed 2 bases at V and 4 bases at J, with 11 bases between. The CDR3 contains 14 residues. CDR3 sequence: CASSEGSGPYGYTF. CDR3 nucleotide sequence: TGTGCCAGCAGTGAAGGGTCAGGGCCCTATGGCTACACCTTC.

This clone was counted only a few times. The V call is TRBV27, the J call TRBJ2-3; TRBD1 matches at 10 bases. The CDR3 consists of 15 residues. Germline V gives CDR1 MNHEY, CDR2 SMNVEV (reference sequence). V was pared by 6 bases and J by 1 base, with 4 bases of the junction left unmatched. The CDR3: CASSLGQGGTDTQYF. The DNA of the CDR3 is TGTGCCAGCAGCCTCGGACAGGGGGGCACAGATACGCAGTATTTT.

Written as DNA, the CDR3 is TGTGCCAGTAGCGGACAGTCCACAGATACGCAGTATTTT. Residues: CASSGQSTDTQYF. This sequence joins TRBV19 and TRBJ2-3, with D possibly TRBD1 on 6 matching bases. Trimming shortened V by 6 bases and J by 2 bases, and 9 bases separated the two germline ends. Germline assignment: CDR1 LNHDA and CDR2 SQIVND (reference sequence). The CDR3 totals 13 residues.

This chain's CDR3 is CASSLALRREGYEQYF. The DNA for the CDR3 is TGTGCCAGCAGCTTAGCGCTAAGGCGGGAGGGCTACGAGCAGTACTTC. This chain connects TRBV7-9 to TRBJ2-7, with 9 nucleotides matching TRBD2. Trimming at V came to 0 bases and at J to 3 bases, leaving 6 bases not matched to a gene. Germline-derived CDR1 and CDR2 are SEHNR and FQNEAQ (reference sequence). This CDR3 spans 16 amino acids.

This clone has just a few counts. The rearrangement uses TRBV5-1 and TRBJ1-2; 7 nucleotides align to TRBD1. The V gene's germline CDR1 is SGHRS and CDR2 YFSETQ. The CDR3 has 15 amino acids. The ends lost 0 bases at V and 4 bases at J; junction bases unmatched: 6. The CDR3 loop reads CASSLEVTGIYGYTF. Here the CDR3 DNA reads TGCGCCAGCAGCTTGGAGGTGACAGGGATCTATGGCTACACCTTC.

The genes are TRBV5-1 and TRBJ1-1; possibly TRBD1 for D (6 bases). From germline, CDR1 is SGHRS and CDR2 YFSETQ. The V gene lost 4 bases and the J gene lost 4 bases, with 11 bases spanning the gap. CDR3 length equals 13 residues. In DNA, the CDR3 is TGCGCCAGCAGCCCAGCAGGGGTCACTGAAGCTTTCTTT. It yields the protein CASSPAGVTEAFF.

This sequence joins TRBV2 and TRBJ1-4; D gene uncertain. Deletions cut 1 base from V and 9 bases from J, with 9 bases between. The length of the CDR3 is 13 residues. Germline V lookup: CDR1 SNHLY, CDR2 FYNNEI. The CDR3 DNA follows: TGTGCCAGCAGTGAAGTGGCAGTTCAAAAACTGTTTTTT. Translating it yields CASSEVAVQKLFF.

CDR3 region: CASSPRQGAYEQYF. The CDR3 DNA sequence: TGCGCCAGCAGCCCCCGACAGGGGGCTTACGAGCAGTACTTC. The chain uses TRBV5-1 and TRBJ2-7; 10 bases are a match to TRBD1. Unmatched junction bases numbered 5, after V lost 4 bases and J lost 4 bases. The V gene's germline CDR1 is SGHRS and CDR2 YFSETQ. This CDR3 spans 14 amino acids.

The DNA for the CDR3 is TGTGCCAGCAGCTTAGTGTTCGGCTCGAACAGGGACAATGAGCAGTTCTTC. It codes for CASSLVFGSNRDNEQFF. The chain carries TRBV7-9 and TRBJ2-1; D is possibly TRBD1 (6 bases). The CDR3 extends over 17 amino acids. The germline V gene has CDR1 SEHNR and CDR2 FQNEAQ (reference sequence). Trimming shortened V by 1 base and J by 5 bases, and 18 bases separated the two germline ends.

The sample holds one count of this clone. The chain uses TRBV6-6 and TRBJ1-2, with a possible D match to TRBD1 (5 bases). CDR3 length: 15 residues. V shed 6 bases and J shed 8 bases, with 22 bases lying between them. Germline V gene sequence: CDR1 MNHNY, CDR2 SVGAGI (reference sequence). CDR3 DNA: TGTGCCAGCAGCCCCGATTGGCAGGGCATAGGGGGCTACACCTTC. This translates into CASSPDWQGIGGYTF.

V is TRBV5-1 and J is TRBJ2-6; D gene uncertain. The CDR3 has 15 amino acids. V lost 1 base to trimming and J lost 0 bases, with 5 bases between them. CDR1 and CDR2 (germline): SGHRS, YFSETQ. The CDR3 nucleotides read TGCGCCAGCAGCTTGACAAGCTCTGGGGCCAACGTCCTGACTTTC. It encodes CASSLTSSGANVLTF. The whole variable domain, remainder taken from reference TRBV5-1 and TRBJ2-6, is KAGVTQTPRYLIKTRGQQVTLSCSPISGHRSVSWYQQTPGQGLQFLFEYFSETQRNKGNFPGRFSGRQFSNSRSEMNVSTLELGDSALYLCASSLTSSGANVLTFGAGSRLTVL.

This sequence joins TRBV6-5 and TRBJ1-2; no clear D. V was clipped by 6 bases and J by 2 bases, with 13 bases between them. The germline CDR1 and CDR2 sequences are MNHEY and SVGAGI. The CDR3 is made up of 14 amino acids. CDR3 in DNA: TGTGCCAGCAGCCGTATCGGACTGAACTATGGCTACACCTTC. The encoded protein is CASSRIGLNYGYTF.

The chain links TRBV10-2 to TRBJ1-5; a possible D gene is TRBD1 (5 bases). The germline V gene encodes CDR1 WSHSY and CDR2 SAAADI. The ends were cut back, 10 bases at V and 7 bases at J, with 20 bases in the middle. The CDR3 is 14 residues long. The CDR3 sequence: CATLQGTPGQPQHF. CDR3 nucleotides: TGCGCCACCCTCCAAGGGACTCCCGGCCAGCCCCAGCATTTT.